The 17 T cell receptor beta chains below all came from one sample that was sequenced in a study of post-analysis software for immune sequencing data. Study outcomes and limitations: TRBV5-6, TRBV5-1 and TRBV20-1 belonged to a set of about five TRBV segments that were more frequent in patients than controls.

Presence of unique molecular identifiers characterized the TCR beta cDNA libraries. TCRdb independently ran MiXCR on the PCR reads; one entry per CDR3 protein. The table records 350,000 to 500,000 distinct CDR3 sequences, roughly 38% of them present only once. Their target antigens are unknown. Sequencing was carried out using blood. Receptors were obtained from a girl between 2 and 10 years old with multiple sclerosis.

This clonotype was seen only a few times. The chain couples TRBV11-2 to TRBJ2-1; D not resolved. The CDR3 is 15 amino acids. V lost 5 bases to trimming and J lost 1 base, with 12 bases between them. Germline V CDR1 and CDR2: SGHAT, FQNNGV. CDR3 protein: CASSPTNPSYNEQFF. The CDR3 DNA is TGTGCCAGCAGCCCCACGAACCCTTCCTACAATGAGCAGTTCTTC.

This clonotype has just a few counts. The chain combines TRBV12-3 or TRBV12-4 with TRBJ2-7; weak D call: TRBD1 (6 bases). V lost 5 bases, J lost 1 base, and 21 bases lay in between. The CDR3 runs 17 residues. As DNA, the CDR3 is TGTGCCAGCAGTCCCAGGGGCCCAAGCTTGCCTTCCTACGAGCAGTACTTC. It encodes CASSPRGPSLPSYEQYF.

This clonotype was seen a handful of times. The chain is built from TRBV7-7 and TRBJ2-1; 8 bases align to TRBD1. The germline CDR1 and CDR2 sequences are SSHAT and FNYEAQ (reference sequence). This CDR3 region has 13 residues. Trimming at V came to 4 bases and at J to 9 bases, leaving 5 bases not matched to a gene. The CDR3 region is CASSSDRGSEQFF. The CDR3 nucleotides read TGTGCCAGCAGCTCAGACAGGGGCAGTGAGCAGTTCTTC.

The CDR3 DNA sequence: TGTGCCAGCAGTTCATGGACAGGCGACAATCAGCCCCAGCATTTT. Its translation: CASSSWTGDNQPQHF. V usage is TRBV27 and J usage is TRBJ1-5, with TRBD1 matching 7 bases. Germline V gives CDR1 MNHEY, CDR2 SMNVEV (reference sequence). J lost 3 bases, V lost 4 bases, and 6 bases had no gene match. CDR3 length: 15 amino acids.

The chain carries TRBV29-1 and TRBJ2-5; 7 positions agree with TRBD1. The J call is in doubt because the DNA end fits TRBJ2-7 better. The CDR3 spans 12 residues. CDR1 is SQVTM and CDR2 is ANQGSEA in the germline V gene. CDR3 loop: CSARGFVHEQYF. CDR3 bases: TGCAGCGCCAGGGGGTTCGTCCACGAGCAGTACTTC.

This clonotype was seen more than once but under ten times. This chain links TRBV12-3 or TRBV12-4 with TRBJ2-4; D possibly matches TRBD1 or TRBD2 (5 bases each). The V end was cut by 4 bases, the J end by 0 bases, with 13 bases between. The CDR3 has 16 amino acids. The CDR3 region has the DNA TGTGCCAGCAGTTCAGGGAGTGTACTAGCCAAAAACATTCAGTACTTC. Its translation: CASSSGSVLAKNIQYF.

This clonotype was seen a few times. V is TRBV12-3 or TRBV12-4 and J is TRBJ1-6; TRBD1 aligns across 10 bases. V shed 6 bases, J shed 9 bases, and the junction held 5 bases outside the gene matches. CDR3 length: 14 residues. In nucleotides, the CDR3 is TGTGCCAGCAGCGAGGGACAGGGGTGTTCACCCCTCCACTTT. Its protein is CASSEGQGCSPLHF.

The chain has TRBV5-1 and TRBJ2-3; perhaps TRBD2 as D (6 bases). The CDR3 extends over 16 amino acids. Germline V CDR1 and CDR2: SGHRS, YFSETQ. V lost 5 bases, J lost 0 bases, and 16 bases lay in between. CDR3: CASRLGLDASTDTQYF. The DNA of the CDR3 is TGCGCCAGCAGACTGGGACTGGACGCTAGCACAGATACGCAGTATTTT.

The CDR3 protein is CASRAGTGSTDTQYF. DNA for the CDR3: TGTGCCAGCAGAGCTGGGACAGGGAGTACAGATACGCAGTATTTT. V is TRBV7-8 and J is TRBJ2-3, with 9 nucleotides matching TRBD1. In germline, CDR1 is SGHVS, CDR2 FQNEAQ. The CDR3 contains 15 residues. V shed 6 bases and J 3 bases; nucleotides not matched to a gene: 7.

This clonotype was seen a handful of times. The V gene is TRBV6-2 or TRBV6-3, the J gene TRBJ2-1, with D possibly matching TRBD2 (6 bases). Trimming removed 11 bases from V and 0 bases from J, with 11 bases in between. CDR1 and CDR2 (germline): MNHEY, SVGEGT. CDR3 length: 13 amino acids. CDR3 in amino acids: CAHRDSSYNEQFF. CDR3 in DNA: TGTGCCCACCGGGACTCCTCCTACAATGAGCAGTTCTTC.

Many counts were recorded for this clonotype. V is TRBV14 and J is TRBJ2-1, with 8 bases lining up with TRBD1. V trimming: 3 bases; J trimming: 8 bases; junction bases outside the gene matches: 9. The CDR3 covers 15 residues. Germline V lookup: CDR1 SGHDN, CDR2 FVKESK. In DNA, the CDR3 is TGTGCCAGCAGCCAGCTGGGCACAGGGGGTGATGAGCAGTTCTTC. As protein: CASSQLGTGGDEQFF.

This clonotype was recorded at least ten times. The chain is built from TRBV20-1 and TRBJ2-1; 7 bases line up with TRBD2. The V segment lost 3 bases and the J segment 4 bases; nucleotides outside the gene matches: 6. The CDR3 contains 14 residues. CDR1 and CDR2 from the germline V gene are DFQATT and SNEGSKA (reference sequence). The DNA for the CDR3 is TGCAGTGCTAGGGGCGAGCGGGGTTACAATGAGCAGTTCTTC. Encoded protein: CSARGERGYNEQFF.

This sequence joins TRBV12-3 or TRBV12-4 and TRBJ2-7, with TRBD1 as a possible D gene (6 bases). This CDR3 spans 14 amino acids. V gave up 10 bases and J gave up 0 bases, with 16 bases separating them. The CDR3 nucleotides are TGTGCCACCAAAGGACAGTTCGACTCCTACGAGCAGTACTTC. Amino acids: CATKGQFDSYEQYF.

CDR3 DNA: TGTGCCAGCAGCCGCATAGCGGGGGGCGGGAGCAATGAGCAGTTCTTC. It specifies CASSRIAGGGSNEQFF. The chain employs TRBV3-1 and TRBJ2-1; 10 nucleotides agree with TRBD2. J gave up 6 bases and V 4 bases, and 9 bases lay outside the gene matches. The CDR3 consists of 16 residues. Germline values: CDR1 LGHDT, CDR2 YNNKEL (reference sequence).

The V gene is TRBV6-5, the J gene TRBJ1-5, with D possibly TRBD1 on 6 matching bases. Per germline, CDR1 MNHEY and CDR2 SVGAGI. Trimming stripped 5 bases from V and 4 bases from J, with 9 bases between. CDR3 length equals 13 residues. CDR3 region: CASSNTGNQPQHF. In DNA, the CDR3 is TGTGCCAGCAGTAACACAGGGAATCAGCCCCAGCATTTT.

V is TRBV28 and J is TRBJ2-1; maybe TRBD1 (6 bases). The germline CDR1 and CDR2 sequences are MDHEN and SYDVKM. The CDR3 runs to 12 residues. Trimming took off 6 bases at V and 10 bases at J, with 13 bases between the two ends. CDR3 in DNA: TGTGCCAGCAGAGCGAACAGGGACGAGCAGTTCTTC. Translating it yields CASRANRDEQFF.

This chain links TRBV27 with TRBJ2-6, with no clear D. The CDR3 is 16 residues long. The germline V gene has CDR1 MNHEY and CDR2 SMNVEV (reference sequence). Trimming stripped 2 bases from V and 0 bases from J, with 8 bases between. As DNA, the CDR3 is TGTGCCAGCAGTTTAGGTCGGAACTCTGGGGCCAACGTCCTGACTTTC. It is translated as CASSLGRNSGANVLTF.